This TCR beta chain was recorded in a study of cytomegalovirus exposure and HLA in healthy donors. V was clipped by 5 bases and J by 0 bases; unmatched bases: 10. Germline V CDR1 and CDR2: SGHRS, YFSETQ. There are 17 residues in the CDR3. Concerning this clone: Its cognate antigen is unknown.

Study observations and caveats: A later analysis by the authors found several of the most significant clusters apparently linked to common viral pathogens. Within a later analysis, the majority of CMV-associated TCR beta chains appeared HLA-restricted.

PCR employed 60 Vbeta and 13 Jbeta primers. Clones were read by immunoSEQ multiplex PCR, and TCRdb kept only the in-frame ones, dropping some. This sample's table has roughly 70,000 clones. Input material: PBMCs. This clonotype was obtained from a man between 35 and 55 years old in good health and CMV-seronegative. V is TRBV5-1 and J is TRBJ1-1, with 10 bases aligning to TRBD1. This CDR3 reads CASSPTPGQGMNTEAFF. The CDR3 nucleotides read TGCGCCAGCAGTCCTACCCCGGGACAGGGGATGAACACTGAAGCTTTCTTT.